Described below is a single TCR beta chain sequence and its context. This sample was included in a study of blood T cell repertoires in COVID-19. Study summary: The cDNA or gDNA used as material had been derived from T cells, B-cell-depleted T cells, or PBMCs.

The method was immunoSEQ multiplex PCR; TCRdb's version includes in-frame clones alone and lacks a portion of them. The sample carries hundreds of thousands of clones, about 90% recorded once. It was during active infection that Seattle patients were enrolled and then longitudinally followed. The source of this sequence is a woman in her 70s with COVID-19, enrolled during active disease. The sample comprised peripheral blood.

The CDR3 DNA sequence: TGTGCCAGCAGCTTACGGGGGTTCGAGGGTCAGCCCCAGCATTTT. Amino acid sequence: CASSLRGFEGQPQHF. The rearrangement uses TRBV5-6 and TRBJ1-5, with D perhaps matching TRBD1 (5 bases). From germline, CDR1 is SGHDT and CDR2 YYEEEE. The CDR3 is made up of 15 amino acids. With 2 bases removed from V and 6 bases from J, the gap between germline ends came to 15 bases.